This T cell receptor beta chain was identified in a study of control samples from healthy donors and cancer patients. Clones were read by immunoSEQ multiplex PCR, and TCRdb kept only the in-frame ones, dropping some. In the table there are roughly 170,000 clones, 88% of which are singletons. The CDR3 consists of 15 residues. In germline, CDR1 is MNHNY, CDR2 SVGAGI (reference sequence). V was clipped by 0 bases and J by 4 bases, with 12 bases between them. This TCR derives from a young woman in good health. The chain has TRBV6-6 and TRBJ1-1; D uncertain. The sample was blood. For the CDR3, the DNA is TGTGCCAGCAGTTACTCGACTAGGACCCCCACTGAAGCTTTCTTT. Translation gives CASSYSTRTPTEAFF.